The present TCR beta chain was sequenced within a study of control samples from healthy donors and cancer patients. In regard to this clone: This specimen includes other DNA sequences encoding the same CDR3.

V dropped 4 bases and J dropped 3; count of bases not matched to a gene: 4. This CDR3 comprises 14 residues. The germline CDR1 and CDR2 sequences are LGHDT and YNNKEL (reference sequence). Clones were read by immunoSEQ multiplex PCR, and TCRdb kept only the in-frame ones, dropping some. Of under 150,000 clones listed, 89% are singletons. The chain has TRBV3-1 (or the pseudogene TRBV3-2) and TRBJ2-7; 9 nucleotides match TRBD1. The sequenced material came from blood. The receptor comes from a man aged 30 to 45 in good health. The DNA of the CDR3 is TGTGCCAGCAGCCGGGGACAGGGAGACTACGAGCAGTACTTC. Protein: CASSRGQGDYEQYF.